These 4 T cell receptor beta chains were sequenced from one sample in a study of blood T cell repertoires in COVID-19. Clones were sequenced by immunoSEQ multiplex PCR, and TCRdb holds only the in-frame ones, with some missing. There are around 220,000 clones in the sample; about 90% occur only once, and around 2% lies in the top ten. Source material: PBMCs or T cells enriched from blood (not recorded which). These receptors came from a woman younger than 30 who had recovered from COVID-19.

This chain uses TRBV28 with TRBJ2-4, with TRBD1 identical over 10 bases. CDR1 and CDR2 (germline): MDHEN, SYDVKM. The CDR3 spans 18 residues. The V and J ends lost 1 base and 0 bases, in that order; junction bases with no gene match: 6. CDR3 sequence: CASSLSPGQGIAKNIQYF. Here the CDR3 DNA reads TGTGCCAGCAGTTTATCCCCGGGACAGGGGATAGCCAAAAACATTCAGTACTTC.

The V and J genes are TRBV19 and TRBJ1-1; the D is unclear. V shed 5 bases and J shed 3 bases, with 10 bases lying between them. This CDR3 has 13 residues. The V gene's germline CDR1 is LNHDA and CDR2 SQIVND (reference sequence). The CDR3 nucleotides are TGTGCCAGTAGTCCCAACGGGGACACTGAAGCTTTCTTT. It codes for CASSPNGDTEAFF.

J is TRBJ1-1 and V is TRBV29-1, with D possibly TRBD1 on 6 matching bases. CDR1 and CDR2 from the germline V gene are SQVTM and ANQGSEA. V was clipped by 3 bases and J by 1 base, with 9 bases between them. This CDR3 region has 13 residues. CDR3: CSVERQANTEAFF. In DNA, the CDR3 is TGCAGCGTTGAGAGACAGGCGAACACTGAAGCTTTCTTT.

The chain joins TRBV15 to TRBJ1-3; D unclear. Germline V gene lookup returns CDR1 LNHNV and CDR2 YYDKDF (reference sequence). Between the trimmed V and J ends, which lost 2 bases and 4 bases, there was a span of 12 bases. The CDR3 length is 15 residues. The CDR3 DNA is TGTGCCACCAGCAGACGCACCCTGGGCGGAAACACCATATATTTT. Amino acids: CATSRRTLGGNTIYF.